This T cell receptor beta chain was captured by sequencing in a study of cytomegalovirus exposure and HLA in healthy donors. Findings of the study overall: Being indistinguishable, some V segments were excluded, TRBV6-2 and TRBV6-3 among them. A previous analysis found most TCR beta V segments productive roughly 87% or roughly 30% of the time.

Germline CDR1 and CDR2: GTSNPN and SVGIG (reference sequence). CDR3 length equals 13 residues. PCR employed 60 Vbeta and 13 Jbeta primers. Only in-frame clones appear in the TCRdb table, and some are missing; sequencing was by immunoSEQ multiplex PCR. The table includes 250,000 or so clones, about nine tenths detected once. Donors consisted of healthy bone marrow donors. In regard to this clone: What it binds is unknown.

The receptor comes from a girl aged 2 to 9 in good health and CMV-seronegative. The rearrangement links TRBV30 to TRBJ1-5; 8 nucleotides match TRBD1. Near its end, the DNA agrees better with TRBJ2-3, so the J call may be wrong. Material for sequencing was PBMCs. CDR3 nucleotides: TGTGCCTGGAGTACCCAGGGGGCTCAGCCCCAGTATTTT. It translates to CAWSTQGAQPQYF.